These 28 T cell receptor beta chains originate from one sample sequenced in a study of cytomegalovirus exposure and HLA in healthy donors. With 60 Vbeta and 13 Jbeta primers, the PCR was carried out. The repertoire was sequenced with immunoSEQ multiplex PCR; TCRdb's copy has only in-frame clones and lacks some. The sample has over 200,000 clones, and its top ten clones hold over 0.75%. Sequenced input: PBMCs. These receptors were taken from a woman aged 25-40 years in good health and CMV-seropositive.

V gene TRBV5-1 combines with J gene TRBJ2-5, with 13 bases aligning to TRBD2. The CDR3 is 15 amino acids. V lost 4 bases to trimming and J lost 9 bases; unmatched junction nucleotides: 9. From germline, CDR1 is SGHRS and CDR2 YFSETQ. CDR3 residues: CASSPRTSGSLSQYF. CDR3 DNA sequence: TGCGCCAGCAGCCCGCGGACTAGCGGGAGTCTGTCCCAGTACTTC.

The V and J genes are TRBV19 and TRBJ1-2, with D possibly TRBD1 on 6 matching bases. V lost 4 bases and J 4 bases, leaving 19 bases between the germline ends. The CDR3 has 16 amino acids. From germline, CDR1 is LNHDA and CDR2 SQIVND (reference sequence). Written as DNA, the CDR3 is TGTGCCAGTAGTACTCGGAAACAGGGAATGAGCTATGGCTACACCTTC. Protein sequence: CASSTRKQGMSYGYTF. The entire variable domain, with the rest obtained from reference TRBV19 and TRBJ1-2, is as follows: DGGITQSPKYLFRKEGQNVTLSCEQNLNHDAMYWYRQDPGQGLRLIYYSQIVNDFQKGDIAEGYSVSREKKESFPLTVTSAQKNPTAFYLCASSTRKQGMSYGYTFGSGTRLTVV.

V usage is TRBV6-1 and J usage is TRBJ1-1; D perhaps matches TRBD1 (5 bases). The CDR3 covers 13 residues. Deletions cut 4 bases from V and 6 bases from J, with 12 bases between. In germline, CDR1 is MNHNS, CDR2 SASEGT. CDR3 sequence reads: CASSAWGEAEAFF. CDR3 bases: TGTGCCAGCAGTGCATGGGGCGAGGCTGAAGCTTTCTTT.

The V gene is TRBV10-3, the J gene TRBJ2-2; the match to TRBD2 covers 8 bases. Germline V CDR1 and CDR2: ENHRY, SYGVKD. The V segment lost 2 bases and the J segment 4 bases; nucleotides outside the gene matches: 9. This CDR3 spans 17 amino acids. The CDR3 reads CAISEAPGTRVTGELFF. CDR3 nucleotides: TGTGCCATCAGTGAGGCGCCCGGGACTAGGGTCACCGGGGAGCTGTTTTTT.

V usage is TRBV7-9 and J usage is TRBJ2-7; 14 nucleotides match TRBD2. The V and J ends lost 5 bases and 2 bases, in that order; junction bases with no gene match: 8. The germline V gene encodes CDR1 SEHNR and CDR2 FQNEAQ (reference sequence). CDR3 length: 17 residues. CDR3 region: CASSQNKGLAGAYEQYF. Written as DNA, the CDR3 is TGTGCCAGCAGCCAGAATAAGGGACTAGCGGGAGCCTACGAGCAGTACTTC.

CDR3 sequence reads: CASSIHPKGGRVSNQPQHF. The CDR3 DNA is TGTGCCAGTAGTATACATCCGAAGGGAGGCAGGGTTAGCAATCAGCCCCAGCATTTT. V usage is TRBV19 and J usage is TRBJ1-5; possible D gene TRBD1, 5 bases. The CDR3 loop spans 19 amino acids. CDR1 and CDR2 (germline): LNHDA, SQIVND (reference sequence). V shed 2 bases and J shed 0 bases, with 20 bases lying between them.

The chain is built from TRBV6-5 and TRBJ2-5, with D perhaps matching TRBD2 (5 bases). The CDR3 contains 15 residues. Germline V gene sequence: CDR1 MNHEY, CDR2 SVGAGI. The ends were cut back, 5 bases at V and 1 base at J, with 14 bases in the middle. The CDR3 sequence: CASSKAGELQETQYF. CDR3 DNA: TGTGCCAGCAGTAAGGCCGGGGAACTCCAAGAGACCCAGTACTTC.

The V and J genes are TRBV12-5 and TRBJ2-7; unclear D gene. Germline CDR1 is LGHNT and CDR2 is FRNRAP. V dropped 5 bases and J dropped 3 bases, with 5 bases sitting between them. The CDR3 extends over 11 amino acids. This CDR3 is CASGLFYEQYF. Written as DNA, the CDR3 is TGTGCTAGTGGTCTTTTCTACGAGCAGTACTTC.

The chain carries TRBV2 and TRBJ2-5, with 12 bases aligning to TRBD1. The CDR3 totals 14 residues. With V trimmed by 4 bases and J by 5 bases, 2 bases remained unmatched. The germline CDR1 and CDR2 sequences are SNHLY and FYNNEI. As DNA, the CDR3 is TGTGCCAGCAGTGGGGACAGGGGGCACGAGACCCAGTACTTC. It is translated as CASSGDRGHETQYF. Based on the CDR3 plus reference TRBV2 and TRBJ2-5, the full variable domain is EPEVTQTPSHQVTQMGQEVILRCVPISNHLYFYWYRQILGQKVEFLVSFYNNEISEKSEIFDDQFSVERPDGSNFTLKIRSTKLEDSAMYFCASSGDRGHETQYFGPGTRLLVL.

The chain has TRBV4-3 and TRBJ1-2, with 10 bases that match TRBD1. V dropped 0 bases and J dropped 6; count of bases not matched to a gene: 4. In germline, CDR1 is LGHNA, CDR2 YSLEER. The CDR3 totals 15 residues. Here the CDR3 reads CASSQDRTGGHGYTF. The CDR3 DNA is TGCGCCAGCAGCCAAGATCGGACAGGGGGGCATGGCTACACCTTC.

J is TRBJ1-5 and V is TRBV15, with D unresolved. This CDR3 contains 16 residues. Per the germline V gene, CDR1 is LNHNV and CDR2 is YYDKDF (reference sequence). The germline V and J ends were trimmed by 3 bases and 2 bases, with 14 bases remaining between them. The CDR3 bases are TGTGCCACCAGCAGGCACCGGGAGCCCCGCAATCAGCCCCAGCATTTT. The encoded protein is CATSRHREPRNQPQHF.

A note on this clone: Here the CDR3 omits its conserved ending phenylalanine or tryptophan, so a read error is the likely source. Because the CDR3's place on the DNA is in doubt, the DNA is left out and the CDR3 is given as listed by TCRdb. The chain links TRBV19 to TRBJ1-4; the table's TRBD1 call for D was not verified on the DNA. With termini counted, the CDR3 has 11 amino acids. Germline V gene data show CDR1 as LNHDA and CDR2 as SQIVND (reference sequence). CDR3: CASSTDRTLLS.

The CDR3 DNA reads as TGTGCCAGTAGTATGGACAGTTTAAGCAATCAGCCCCAGCATTTT. It is translated as CASSMDSLSNQPQHF. The J gene is TRBJ1-5, the V gene TRBV19; perhaps TRBD1 as D (6 bases). The V and J ends lost 3 bases and 1 base respectively, with 10 bases between them. Looked up from germline, CDR1 is LNHDA and CDR2 is SQIVND (reference sequence). The CDR3 consists of 15 residues.

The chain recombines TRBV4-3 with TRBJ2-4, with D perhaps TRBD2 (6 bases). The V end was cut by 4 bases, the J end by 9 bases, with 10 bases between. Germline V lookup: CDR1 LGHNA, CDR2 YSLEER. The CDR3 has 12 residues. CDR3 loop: CASSLDGGIQYF. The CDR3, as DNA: TGCGCCAGCAGCCTAGACGGGGGCATTCAGTACTTC.

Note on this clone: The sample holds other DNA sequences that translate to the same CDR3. The DNA for the CDR3 is TGTGCCAGCAGCGCTGGGACAGGGAATGAAAAACTGTTTTTT. Its protein is CASSAGTGNEKLFF. V and J are TRBV2 and TRBJ1-4; 9 bases are a match to TRBD1. CDR3 length: 14 amino acids. J gave up 5 bases and V 6 bases, and 4 bases lay outside the gene matches. Germline CDR1 is SNHLY and CDR2 is FYNNEI.

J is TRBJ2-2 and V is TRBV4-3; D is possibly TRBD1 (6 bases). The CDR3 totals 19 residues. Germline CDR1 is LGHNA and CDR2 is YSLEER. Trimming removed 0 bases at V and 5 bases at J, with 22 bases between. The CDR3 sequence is CASSQDFTRAGARTGELFF. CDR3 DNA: TGCGCCAGCAGCCAAGATTTCACGCGGGCAGGGGCGAGGACCGGGGAGCTGTTTTTT.

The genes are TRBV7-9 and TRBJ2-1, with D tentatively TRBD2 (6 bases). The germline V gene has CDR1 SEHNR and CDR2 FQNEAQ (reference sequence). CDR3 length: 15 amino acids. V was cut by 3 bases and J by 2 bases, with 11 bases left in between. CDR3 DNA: TGTGCCAGCAGCTTGGGGGGAGGCACCTACAATGAGCAGTTCTTC. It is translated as CASSLGGGTYNEQFF.

CDR3: CASSLAPDTSSGANVLTF. DNA for the CDR3: TGTGCCAGCAGCTTGGCCCCGGACACCAGCTCTGGGGCCAACGTCCTGACTTTC. This chain uses TRBV5-5 with TRBJ2-6; TRBD1 is a possible D gene (5 bases). Looked up from germline, CDR1 is SGHKS and CDR2 is YYEKEE (reference sequence). This CDR3 has 18 amino acids. Trimming took off 0 bases at V and 0 bases at J, with 13 bases between the two ends.

CDR3 protein: CASSGQTGRDARPLHF. The CDR3 DNA is TGTGCCAGCAGCGGACAGACAGGTAGAGATGCGAGACCCCTCCACTTT. The chain is built from TRBV9 and TRBJ1-6, with a tentative D call TRBD1 (6 bases). Trimming took off 3 bases at V and 12 bases at J, with 22 bases between the two ends. Germline CDR1 reads SGDLS; CDR2 reads YYNGEE. CDR3 length: 16 residues.

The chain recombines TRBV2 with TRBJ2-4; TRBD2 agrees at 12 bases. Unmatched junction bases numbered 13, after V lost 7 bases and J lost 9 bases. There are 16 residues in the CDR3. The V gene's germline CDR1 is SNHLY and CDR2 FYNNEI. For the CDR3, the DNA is TGTGCCAGCAATACGCTAGCGGGAGGGCCGGGAAGCATTCAGTACTTC. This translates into CASNTLAGGPGSIQYF.

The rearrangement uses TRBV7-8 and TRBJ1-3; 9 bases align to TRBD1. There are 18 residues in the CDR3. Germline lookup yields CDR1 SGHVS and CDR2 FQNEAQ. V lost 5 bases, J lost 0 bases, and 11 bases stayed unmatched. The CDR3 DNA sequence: TGTGCCAGCAGCCAAAGACAGGGGGTTAGGAGCTCTGGAAACACCATATATTTT. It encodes CASSQRQGVRSSGNTIYF.

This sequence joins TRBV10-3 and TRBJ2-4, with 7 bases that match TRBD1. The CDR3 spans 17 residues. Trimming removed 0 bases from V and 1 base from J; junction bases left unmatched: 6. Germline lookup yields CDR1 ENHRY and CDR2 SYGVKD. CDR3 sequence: CAISESPTGPAKNIQYF. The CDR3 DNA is TGTGCCATCAGTGAGTCTCCGACAGGGCCGGCCAAAAACATTCAGTACTTC.

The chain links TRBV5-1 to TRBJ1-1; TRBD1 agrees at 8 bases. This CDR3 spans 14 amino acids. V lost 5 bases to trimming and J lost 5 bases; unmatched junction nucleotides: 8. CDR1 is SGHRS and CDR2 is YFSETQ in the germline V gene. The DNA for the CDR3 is TGCGCCAGCAGTTCCACAGGGGGAGAAACTGAAGCTTTCTTT. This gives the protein CASSSTGGETEAFF.

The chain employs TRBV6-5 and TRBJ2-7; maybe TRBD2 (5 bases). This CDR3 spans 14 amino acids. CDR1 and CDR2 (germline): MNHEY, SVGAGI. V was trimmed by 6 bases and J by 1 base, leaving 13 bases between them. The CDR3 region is CASRAGLTSYEQYF. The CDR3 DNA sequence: TGTGCCAGCAGAGCTGGACTTACTTCCTACGAGCAGTACTTC.

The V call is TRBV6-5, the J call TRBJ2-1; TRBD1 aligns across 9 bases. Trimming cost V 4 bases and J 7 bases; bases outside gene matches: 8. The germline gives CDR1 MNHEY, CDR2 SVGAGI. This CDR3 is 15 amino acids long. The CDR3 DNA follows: TGTGCCAGCAGTTGGACAGGGGAAGGTGGGAATGAGCAGTTCTTC. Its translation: CASSWTGEGGNEQFF.

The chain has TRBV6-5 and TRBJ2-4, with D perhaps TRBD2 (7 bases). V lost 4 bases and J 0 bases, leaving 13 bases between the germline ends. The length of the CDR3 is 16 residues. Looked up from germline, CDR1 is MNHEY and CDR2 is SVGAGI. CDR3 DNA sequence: TGTGCCAGCAGTTCACAAGGGGGGGTAGCCAAAAACATTCAGTACTTC. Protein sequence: CASSSQGGVAKNIQYF.

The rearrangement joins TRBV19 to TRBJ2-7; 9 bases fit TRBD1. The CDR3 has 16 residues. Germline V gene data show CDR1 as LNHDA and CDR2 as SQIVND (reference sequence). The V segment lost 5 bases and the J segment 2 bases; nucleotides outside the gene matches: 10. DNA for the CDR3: TGTGCCAGTAGTCCCCAGGTGGGACAGGGACCCTACGAGCAGTACTTC. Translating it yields CASSPQVGQGPYEQYF.

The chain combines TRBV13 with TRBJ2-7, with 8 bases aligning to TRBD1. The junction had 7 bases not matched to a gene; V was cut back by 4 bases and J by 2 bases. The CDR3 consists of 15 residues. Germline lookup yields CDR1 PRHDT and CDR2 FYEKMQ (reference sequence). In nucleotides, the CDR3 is TGTGCCAGCAGCTCACCGACAGGGGCCCCCTACGAGCAGTACTTC. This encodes CASSSPTGAPYEQYF.